This T cell receptor (beta chain) originates from a study of tumor-infiltrating lymphocytes in primary liver carcinoma. Constant-region priming of approximately 500 ng total RNA yielded TCR beta cDNA. Each TCR beta library was derived from three nested multiplex PCR rounds that employed slightly modified ARM-PCR. Amplification in the first two PCR rounds was performed using TRBV1-TRBV30 forward primers and a C-beta reverse primer for approximately 10 cycles each. Using its own MiXCR run on the multiplex PCR reads, TCRdb lists one record per CDR3 protein. The sample shows 150,000 to 200,000 distinct CDR3 sequences, less than 65% of them seen only once. Germline DNA was also extracted, while the blood RNA originated from unsorted whole blood. CDR1 is LGHNA and CDR2 is YNFKEQ in the germline V gene. V lost 0 bases, J lost 4 bases, and 15 bases stayed unmatched. This CDR3 is 18 amino acids long.

This receptor was identified in a man between 35 and 55 years old with primary liver carcinoma and hepatitis B virus infection. V is TRBV4-2 and J is TRBJ2-7; TRBD2 matches at 7 bases. The sequenced material came from peripheral blood. The CDR3 DNA reads TGTGCCAGCAGCCAAGAGGTCGCGAGAGGGAGGGTACCATACGAGCAGTACTTC. Protein: CASSQEVARGRVPYEQYF.